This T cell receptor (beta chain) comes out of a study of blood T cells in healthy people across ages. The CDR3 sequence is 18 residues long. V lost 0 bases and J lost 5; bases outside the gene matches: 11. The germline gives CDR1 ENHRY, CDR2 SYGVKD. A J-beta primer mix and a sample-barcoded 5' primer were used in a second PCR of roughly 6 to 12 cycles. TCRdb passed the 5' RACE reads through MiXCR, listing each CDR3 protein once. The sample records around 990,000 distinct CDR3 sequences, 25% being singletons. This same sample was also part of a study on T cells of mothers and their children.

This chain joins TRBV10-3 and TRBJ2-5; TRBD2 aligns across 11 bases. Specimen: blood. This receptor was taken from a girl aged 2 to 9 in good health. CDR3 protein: CAISESPSGGYGDETQYF. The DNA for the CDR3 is TGTGCCATCAGTGAGTCGCCTAGCGGGGGGTACGGCGACGAGACCCAGTACTTC.